This T cell receptor (beta chain) stems from a study of T cells in Graves' hyperthyroidism and ophthalmopathy. Whole-study results and caveats: Blood also carried most thyroid clonotypes expanded above 0.001. Ophthalmopathy was separated from stable hyperthyroidism by a 13 V-J model. Before onset, ophthalmopathy was predicted by the model a median roughly 6.8 months earlier.

This clonotype has ten or more counts. Its antigen is unknown. Researchers took RNA transcripts and amplified the TCR beta CDR3 regions from them. Using the HTBI primer set, a first-round RT-PCR was run on the TCR CDR3. MiXCR was run by TCRdb on the multiplex PCR reads, yielding one entry per CDR3 protein. The sample holds roughly 330,000 distinct CDR3 sequences, roughly 15% seen once. With 1 base removed from V and 10 bases from J, the gap between germline ends came to 10 bases. Germline loops: CDR1 LGHDT, CDR2 YNNKEL (reference sequence). The CDR3 is made up of 12 amino acids. The chain is built from TRBV3-1 and TRBJ1-1; tentatively, D is TRBD1 (6 bases). The clonotype comes from a man aged 25-45 years with Graves' hyperthyroidism. Sequencing was done on a sample of blood. This CDR3 is CASSQAQGPAFF. The CDR3, as DNA: TGTGCCAGCAGCCAAGCACAGGGTCCAGCTTTCTTT.